Below, one T cell receptor (beta chain) is given with its context. Its antigen is not identified. The iRepertoire nested amplicon-rescue multiplex PCR amplified TCR alpha and beta CDR3s from RNA. One-step reverse transcription and amplification started from around 100-400 ng of tissue mRNA or PBMC total RNA. TCRdb re-called the multiplex PCR reads with MiXCR, one entry per CDR3 protein. The sample records 100,000 to 150,000 distinct CDR3 sequences, approximately 26% being singletons. The sample comes from a study of glioma-infiltrating T cells. General study findings and limits: Tissue and blood shared very few CDR3 sequences. Gliomas, especially low-grade, showed above-expected tissue-blood divergence; non-neoplastic patients showed below.

This CDR3 region has 14 residues. V lost 6 bases, J lost 2 bases, and 13 bases lay in between. The germline CDR1 and CDR2 sequences are MNHNS and SASEGT. The TCR sequence derives from a human donor with low-grade glioma or glioblastoma, undergoing nonglioma brain surgery, or in good health (not recorded which). Sequenced input: glioma tissue, nonneoplastic brain tissue, or PBMCs (not recorded which). V usage is TRBV6-1 and J usage is TRBJ1-1, with D tentatively TRBD1 (6 bases). The CDR3 reads CASRMRTANTEAFF. The CDR3 bases are TGTGCCAGCAGGATGAGGACAGCCAACACTGAAGCTTTCTTT.